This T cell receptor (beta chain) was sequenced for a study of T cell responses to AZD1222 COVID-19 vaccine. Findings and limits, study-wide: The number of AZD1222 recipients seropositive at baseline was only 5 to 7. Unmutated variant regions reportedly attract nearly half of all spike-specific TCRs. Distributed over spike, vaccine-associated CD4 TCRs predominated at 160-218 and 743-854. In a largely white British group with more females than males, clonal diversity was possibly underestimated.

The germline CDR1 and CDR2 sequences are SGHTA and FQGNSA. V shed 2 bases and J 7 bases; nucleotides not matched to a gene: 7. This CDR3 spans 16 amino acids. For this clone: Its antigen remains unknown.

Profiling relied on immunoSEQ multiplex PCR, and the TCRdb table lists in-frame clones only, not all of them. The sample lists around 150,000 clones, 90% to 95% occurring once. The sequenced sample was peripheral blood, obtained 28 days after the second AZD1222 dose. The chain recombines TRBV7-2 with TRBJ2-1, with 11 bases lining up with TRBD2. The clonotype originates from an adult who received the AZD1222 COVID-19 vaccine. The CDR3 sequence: CASSLHLAGGRNEQFF. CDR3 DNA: TGTGCCAGCAGCTTACATTTAGCGGGGGGGCGGAATGAGCAGTTCTTC.